This T cell receptor (beta chain) originates from a study of blood T cell repertoires in COVID-19. Measured with immunoSEQ multiplex PCR; TCRdb has only the in-frame clones, and not every one. The sample carries about 380,000 clones, about 90% recorded once. CDR1 is SEHNR and CDR2 is FQNEAQ in the germline V gene (reference sequence). With 7 bases removed from V and 4 bases from J, the gap between germline ends came to 8 bases. CDR3 length: 12 amino acids. Study members were between 18 and 89 years old and lived in approximately 25 US regions. Participants were placed into cohorts based on the clinical history they reported. Recovery meant two consecutive negative NP/OP PCR tests, professional clearance, or resolved symptoms. The sample holds a few counts of this clone.

Sequenced: PBMCs or T cells enriched from blood (not recorded which). The chain has TRBV7-9 and TRBJ1-3; no definite D call. The TCR was taken from a young man who had recovered from COVID-19. In nucleotides, the CDR3 is TGTGCCAGCATCGGAGGGGGAAACACCATATATTTT. Its protein product is CASIGGGNTIYF.